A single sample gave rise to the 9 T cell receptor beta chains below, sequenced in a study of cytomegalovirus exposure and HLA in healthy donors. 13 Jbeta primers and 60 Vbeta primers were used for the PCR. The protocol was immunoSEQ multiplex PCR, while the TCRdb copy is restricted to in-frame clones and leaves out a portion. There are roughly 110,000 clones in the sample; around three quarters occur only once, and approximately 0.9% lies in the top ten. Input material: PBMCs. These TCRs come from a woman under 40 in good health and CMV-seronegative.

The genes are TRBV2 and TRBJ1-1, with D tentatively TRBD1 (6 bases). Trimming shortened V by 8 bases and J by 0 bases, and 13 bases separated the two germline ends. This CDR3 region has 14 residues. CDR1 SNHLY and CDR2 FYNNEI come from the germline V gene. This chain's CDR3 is CASFNQGMNTEAFF. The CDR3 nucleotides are TGTGCCAGCTTTAACCAGGGGATGAACACTGAAGCTTTCTTT. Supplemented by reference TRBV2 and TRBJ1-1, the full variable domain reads EPEVTQTPSHQVTQMGQEVILRCVPISNHLYFYWYRQILGQKVEFLVSFYNNEISEKSEIFDDQFSVERPDGSNFTLKIRSTKLEDSAMYFCASFNQGMNTEAFFGQGTRLTVV.

Written as DNA, the CDR3 is TGTGCCAGCAGGGGGTGGGGACAGGGCCGGATGAACACTGAAGCTTTCTTT. It yields the protein CASRGWGQGRMNTEAFF. V and J are TRBV9 and TRBJ1-1; TRBD1 aligns across 9 bases. The germline gives CDR1 SGDLS, CDR2 YYNGEE. The trim removed 5 bases at V and 0 bases at J, leaving 11 bases unmatched. The CDR3 runs 17 residues.

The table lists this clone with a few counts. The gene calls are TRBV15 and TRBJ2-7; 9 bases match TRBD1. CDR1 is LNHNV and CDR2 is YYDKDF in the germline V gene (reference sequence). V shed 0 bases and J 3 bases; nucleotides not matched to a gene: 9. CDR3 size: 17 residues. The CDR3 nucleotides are TGTGCCACCAGCAGAGATTACGACAGGGGGGAATTCTACGAGCAGTACTTC. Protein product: CATSRDYDRGEFYEQYF.

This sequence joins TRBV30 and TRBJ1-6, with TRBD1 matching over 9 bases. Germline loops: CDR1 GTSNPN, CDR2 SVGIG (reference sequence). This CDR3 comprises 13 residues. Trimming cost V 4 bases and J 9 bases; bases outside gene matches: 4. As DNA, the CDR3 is TGTGCCTGGAAGCGACAGGGGGGTTCACCCCTCCACTTT. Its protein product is CAWKRQGGSPLHF.

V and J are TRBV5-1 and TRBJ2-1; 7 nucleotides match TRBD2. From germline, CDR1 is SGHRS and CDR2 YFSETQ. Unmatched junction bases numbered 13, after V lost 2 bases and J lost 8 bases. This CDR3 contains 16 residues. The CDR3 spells CASSFSPGTTKDEQFF. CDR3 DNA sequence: TGCGCCAGCAGCTTTTCCCCCGGGACTACAAAGGATGAGCAGTTCTTC.

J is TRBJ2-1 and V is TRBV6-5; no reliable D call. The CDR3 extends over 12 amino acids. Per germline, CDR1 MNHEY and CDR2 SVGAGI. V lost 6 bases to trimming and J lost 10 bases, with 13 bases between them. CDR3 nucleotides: TGTGCCAGCAGCACGACGGCTAGAGAGCAGTTCTTC. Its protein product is CASSTTAREQFF.

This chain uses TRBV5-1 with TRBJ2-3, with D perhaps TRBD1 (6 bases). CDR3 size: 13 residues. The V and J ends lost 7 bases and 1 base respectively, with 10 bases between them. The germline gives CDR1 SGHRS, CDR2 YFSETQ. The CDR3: CASGSGGTDTQYF. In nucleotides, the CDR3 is TGCGCCAGCGGGTCAGGGGGCACAGATACGCAGTATTTT.

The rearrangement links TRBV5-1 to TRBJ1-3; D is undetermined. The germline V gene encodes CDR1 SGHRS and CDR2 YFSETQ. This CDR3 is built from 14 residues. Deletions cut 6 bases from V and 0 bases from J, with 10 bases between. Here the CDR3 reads CASKAGHSGNTIYF. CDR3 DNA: TGCGCCAGCAAGGCAGGCCACTCTGGAAACACCATATATTTT.

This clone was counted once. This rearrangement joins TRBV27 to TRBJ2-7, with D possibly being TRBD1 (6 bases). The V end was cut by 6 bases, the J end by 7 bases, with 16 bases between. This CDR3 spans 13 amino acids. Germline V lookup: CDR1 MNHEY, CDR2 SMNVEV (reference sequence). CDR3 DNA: TGTGCCAGCAGCCCGACGACAGGCTATGAGCAGTACTTC. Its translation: CASSPTTGYEQYF.